The 21 T cell receptor beta chains reported below all come from one sample, sequenced in a study of shared clonotypes between healthy human individuals. Data came from immunoSEQ multiplex PCR; TCRdb stores just in-frame clones and leaves some out. The table records around 2.5 million clones, under 95% of them present only once. Specimen: naive CD4+ T cells from PBMCs. Subset given: CD45RA+ positively selected. These receptors were collected from a man aged 18 to 35 in good health. Some clones in this sample may be carry-over from other donors' samples.

Remarks on this clone: The same CDR3 can be traced to other DNA sequences in this sample. The genes are TRBV28 and TRBJ2-3; 8 bases fit TRBD2. V was pared by 6 bases and J by 3 bases, with 2 bases of the junction left unmatched. The CDR3 is 13 residues long. The germline V gene has CDR1 MDHEN and CDR2 SYDVKM. CDR3 sequence (DNA): TGTGCCAGCAGCTCGGGGGGGACAGATACGCAGTATTTT. It translates to CASSSGGTDTQYF.

The chain links TRBV7-2 to TRBJ2-3; D might be TRBD2 (6 bases). V gave up 3 bases and J gave up 6 bases, with 13 bases separating them. CDR1 is SGHTA, CDR2 FQGNSA, per germline. This CDR3 has 14 amino acids. CDR3 loop: CASSFYGLADTQYF. CDR3 sequence (DNA): TGTGCCAGCAGCTTTTACGGGCTAGCGGATACGCAGTATTTT.

The rearrangement links TRBV18 to TRBJ1-2; D gene uncertain. Germline-derived CDR1 and CDR2 are KGHSH and LQKENI. The CDR3 is 14 amino acids. Deletions cut 3 bases from V and 4 bases from J, with 12 bases between. The CDR3, as DNA: TGTGCCAGCTCACCGACGGATAACTTCTATGGCTACACCTTC. Translating it yields CASSPTDNFYGYTF.

The rearrangement uses TRBV19 and TRBJ1-6; unclear D gene. Germline CDR1 and CDR2: LNHDA and SQIVND (reference sequence). CDR3 length: 12 residues. V gave up 3 bases and J gave up 6 bases, with 3 bases separating them. Here the CDR3 reads CASSILNSPLHF. For the CDR3, the DNA is TGTGCCAGTAGTATCCTTAATTCACCCCTCCACTTT.

Only a few counts were recorded for this clone. Other DNA variants within this sample encode the same CDR3. J is TRBJ2-5 and V is TRBV9; 13 nucleotides agree with TRBD2. The CDR3 is made up of 15 amino acids. The V segment lost 4 bases and the J segment 4 bases; nucleotides outside the gene matches: 4. Looked up from germline, CDR1 is SGDLS and CDR2 is YYNGEE. This CDR3 reads CASSPRLAGGETQYF. The CDR3 DNA reads as TGTGCCAGCAGCCCCCGACTAGCGGGAGGAGAGACCCAGTACTTC.

As for this clone: In the same sample, other DNA sequences code for this CDR3. The chain couples TRBV6-5 to TRBJ2-7; 10 positions agree with TRBD1. V dropped 6 bases and J dropped 3; count of bases not matched to a gene: 5. Germline lookup yields CDR1 MNHEY and CDR2 SVGAGI. CDR3 size: 14 residues. The CDR3 is CASSPGQGIYEQYF. Written as DNA, the CDR3 is TGTGCCAGCAGCCCGGGACAGGGGATCTACGAGCAGTACTTC.

J is TRBJ2-7 and V is TRBV7-6, with D tentatively TRBD2 (6 bases). CDR1 SGHVS and CDR2 FNYEAQ come from the germline V gene. The V end was cut by 1 base, the J end by 1 base, with 8 bases between. The CDR3 length is 14 residues. The CDR3 DNA reads as TGTGCCAGCAGCTTAGGCGGGAAGTCCTACGAGCAGTACTTC. Encoded protein: CASSLGGKSYEQYF.

The V gene is TRBV19, the J gene TRBJ1-5; no firm D call. The CDR3 loop spans 15 amino acids. Germline V lookup: CDR1 LNHDA, CDR2 SQIVND (reference sequence). V was clipped by 2 bases and J by 3 bases, with 11 bases between them. The CDR3 region has the DNA TGTGCCAGTAGTATAATCCGCAGGTTCAATCAGCCCCAGCATTTT. Translated, it gives CASSIIRRFNQPQHF.

This chain joins TRBV6-1 and TRBJ1-5; the D gene is possibly TRBD1 (5 bases). This CDR3 contains 15 residues. Trimming took off 6 bases at V and 6 bases at J, with 18 bases between the two ends. Per germline, CDR1 MNHNS and CDR2 SASEGT. CDR3 nucleotides: TGTGCCAGCAGGAGGGGTAGGGAACGGGGTCAGCCCCAGCATTTT. Residues: CASRRGRERGQPQHF.

The chain combines TRBV7-3 with TRBJ2-3, with 10 bases that match TRBD2. V was clipped by 2 bases and J by 1 base; unmatched bases: 6. The CDR3 extends over 17 amino acids. Germline V gives CDR1 SGHTA, CDR2 FQGTGA. The CDR3 loop is CASSLPASGSRTDTQYF. CDR3 bases: TGTGCCAGCAGCTTACCGGCTAGCGGGAGCCGCACAGATACGCAGTATTTT.

The chain combines TRBV19 with TRBJ2-7; 7 nucleotides match TRBD2. V was pared by 4 bases and J by 5 bases, with 5 bases of the junction left unmatched. Germline CDR1 is LNHDA and CDR2 is SQIVND (reference sequence). The CDR3 loop spans 13 amino acids. In DNA form, the CDR3 reads TGTGCCAGTAGTAAGATAGCGGGCCACGAGCAGTACTTC. Translated, it gives CASSKIAGHEQYF. The full variable domain, its missing parts supplied by reference TRBV19 and TRBJ2-7, is DGGITQSPKYLFRKEGQNVTLSCEQNLNHDAMYWYRQDPGQGLRLIYYSQIVNDFQKGDIAEGYSVSREKKESFPLTVTSAQKNPTAFYLCASSKIAGHEQYFGPGTRLTVT.

The CDR3 sequence: CATTAFGKNIQYF. The CDR3 region has the DNA TGTGCCACTACAGCCTTCGGCAAAAACATTCAGTACTTC. The chain employs TRBV19 and TRBJ2-4; D remains unclear. With 10 bases removed from V and 3 bases from J, the gap between germline ends came to 13 bases. This CDR3 has 13 residues. Germline V CDR1 and CDR2: LNHDA, SQIVND (reference sequence).

The chain has TRBV30 and TRBJ2-1; D is unclear. The V end was cut by 0 bases, the J end by 6 bases, with 9 bases between. CDR1 and CDR2 (germline): GTSNPN, SVGIG (reference sequence). The CDR3 runs 13 residues. The chain's CDR3 is CAWSVQSANEQFF. For the CDR3, the DNA is TGTGCCTGGAGTGTACAGAGCGCCAATGAGCAGTTCTTC.

The rearrangement joins TRBV5-1 to TRBJ2-7; 9 nucleotides match TRBD1. V was clipped by 0 bases and J by 2 bases; unmatched bases: 12. The CDR3 totals 18 residues. Germline V CDR1 and CDR2: SGHRS, YFSETQ. As DNA, the CDR3 is TGCGCCAGCAGCTTGGGGCCCGCAGTCCGGGACAGGGCCTACGAGCAGTACTTC. Translated: CASSLGPAVRDRAYEQYF. The full variable domain, its missing parts supplied by reference TRBV5-1 and TRBJ2-7, is KAGVTQTPRYLIKTRGQQVTLSCSPISGHRSVSWYQQTPGQGLQFLFEYFSETQRNKGNFPGRFSGRQFSNSRSEMNVSTLELGDSALYLCASSLGPAVRDRAYEQYFGPGTRLTVT.

The J gene is TRBJ2-1, the V gene TRBV7-3; the match to TRBD1 covers 7 bases. With 4 bases clipped from V and 3 bases from J, the junction kept 6 bases outside the gene matches. CDR1 is SGHTA and CDR2 is FQGTGA in the germline V gene. This CDR3 spans 15 amino acids. CDR3 region: CASSSQGFIYNEQFF. The DNA of the CDR3 is TGTGCCAGCAGCTCACAGGGGTTCATCTACAATGAGCAGTTCTTC.

The chain combines TRBV4-1 with TRBJ2-2; D tentatively fits TRBD1 or TRBD2 (5 bases each). Germline CDR1 MGHRA, CDR2 YSYEKL. Deletions cut 5 bases from V and 0 bases from J, with 10 bases between. CDR3 size: 15 residues. This chain's CDR3 is CASSSGTANTGELFF. The CDR3 region has the DNA TGCGCCAGCAGCTCGGGGACGGCGAACACCGGGGAGCTGTTTTTT.

This clone was detected once. The gene calls are TRBV11-3 and TRBJ2-2; possibly TRBD1 for D (6 bases). V lost 0 bases to trimming and J lost 4 bases, with 18 bases between them. The CDR3 extends over 18 amino acids. Germline V gives CDR1 SGHNT, CDR2 YENEEA. CDR3 region: CASSLDPGSGVRTGELFF. In DNA, the CDR3 is TGTGCCAGCAGCTTAGATCCGGGGTCAGGGGTGCGCACCGGGGAGCTGTTTTTT.

The V and J genes are TRBV5-5 and TRBJ1-1; 9 bases align to TRBD1. CDR3 length: 15 amino acids. Germline V gene data show CDR1 as SGHKS and CDR2 as YYEKEE (reference sequence). Germline trimming cut 4 bases from V and 5 bases from J; bases unmatched to any gene: 9. As DNA, the CDR3 is TGTGCCAGCAGCATTTGGACAGGGGTGAGAACTGAAGCTTTCTTT. Translated, it gives CASSIWTGVRTEAFF.

The gene calls are TRBV10-1 and TRBJ1-4; weak D call: TRBD1 (6 bases). The CDR3 extends over 17 amino acids. The germline CDR1 and CDR2 sequences are WNHNN and SYGVQD (reference sequence). V was shortened by 5 bases and J by 0 bases, with 16 bases between the two germline ends. DNA for the CDR3: TGCGCCAGCAGTCATGAAGGGGGGTTAACAACTAATGAAAAACTGTTTTTT. It encodes CASSHEGGLTTNEKLFF.

The chain links TRBV6-6 to TRBJ1-2; 10 bases align to TRBD1. This CDR3 comprises 14 residues. Unmatched junction bases numbered 3, after V lost 7 bases and J lost 1 base. Germline V gene lookup returns CDR1 MNHNY and CDR2 SVGAGI (reference sequence). Here the CDR3 DNA reads TGTGCCAGCACTCGGACAGGGGGTAACTATGGCTACACCTTC. Translation: CASTRTGGNYGYTF.

The chain carries TRBV28 and TRBJ2-1, with TRBD2 matching 10 bases. This CDR3 contains 14 residues. Germline CDR1 is MDHEN and CDR2 is SYDVKM. J was trimmed by 4 bases and V by 8 bases; bases with no gene match: 5. The CDR3, as DNA: TGTGCCAGCCGAGCGGGAGGGCGTTACAATGAGCAGTTCTTC. Translating it yields CASRAGGRYNEQFF.